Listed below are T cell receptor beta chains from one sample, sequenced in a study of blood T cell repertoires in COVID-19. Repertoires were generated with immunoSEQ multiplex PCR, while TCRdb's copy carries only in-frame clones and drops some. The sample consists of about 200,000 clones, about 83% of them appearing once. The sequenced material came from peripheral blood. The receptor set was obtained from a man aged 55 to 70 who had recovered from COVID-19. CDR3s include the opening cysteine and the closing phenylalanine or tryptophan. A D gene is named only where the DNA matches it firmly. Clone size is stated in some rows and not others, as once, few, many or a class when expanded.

cdr3_nt: TGTGCCAGCAGTCCGGACAGGTCAAACTATGGCTACACCTTC; cdr3_aa: CASSPDRSNYGYTF; d_call: TRBD1; v_call: TRBV6-4; j_call: TRBJ1-2; clone_size: NA
cdr3_nt: TGTGCCAGCAGTTACAGGGGGCGCTCGGGAAAACTGTTTTTT; cdr3_aa: CASSYRGRSGKLFF; d_call: TRBD1; v_call: TRBV28; j_call: TRBJ1-4; clone_size: NA
cdr3_nt: TGTGCCAGCAGTGACCTTGATAGCGGGAGCCCCGGGGAGCTGTTTTTT; cdr3_aa: CASSDLDSGSPGELFF; d_call: TRBD2; v_call: TRBV6-4; j_call: TRBJ2-2; clone_size: NA
cdr3_nt: TGTGCCACCCAAGGGTATTCTAGCGGGACTGACGAGCAGTACTTC; cdr3_aa: CATQGYSSGTDEQYF; d_call: TRBD2; v_call: TRBV6-5; j_call: TRBJ2-7; clone_size: NA
cdr3_nt: TGTGCCAGCAGTCAGCGGACGAGCTCCTACAATGAGCAGTTCTTC; cdr3_aa: CASSQRTSSYNEQFF; d_call: NA; v_call: TRBV11-2; j_call: TRBJ2-1; clone_size: NA
cdr3_nt: TGTGCCAGCACGGGGGGCGTCACTGAAGCTTTCTTT; cdr3_aa: CASTGGVTEAFF; d_call: NA; v_call: TRBV12-3/TRBV12-4; j_call: TRBJ1-1; clone_size: NA
cdr3_nt: TGTGCCAGCTCGTCTACTAGCGGGAGCTCCTACGAGCAGTACTTC; cdr3_aa: CASSSTSGSSYEQYF; d_call: TRBD2; v_call: TRBV18; j_call: TRBJ2-7; clone_size: NA
cdr3_nt: TGTGCCAGTAGTCCTACTAGCGCCACAGATACGCAGTATTTT; cdr3_aa: CASSPTSATDTQYF; d_call: TRBD2; v_call: TRBV19; j_call: TRBJ2-3; clone_size: NA
cdr3_nt: TGTGCCAGCAGGCTTGGGGGGTGGGGTGAGCAGTTCTTC; cdr3_aa: CASRLGGWGEQFF; d_call: NA; v_call: TRBV27; j_call: TRBJ2-1; clone_size: NA
cdr3_nt: TGTGCCAGCACCTCAGATGGAGATACGCAGTATTTT; cdr3_aa: CASTSDGDTQYF; d_call: NA; v_call: TRBV7-3; j_call: TRBJ2-3; clone_size: NA
cdr3_nt: TGTGCCAGCTCGCCCGGACAGGACTATGGCTACACCTTC; cdr3_aa: CASSPGQDYGYTF; d_call: TRBD1; v_call: TRBV18; j_call: TRBJ1-2; clone_size: NA
cdr3_nt: TGTGCCACCAGTGACTACGACAGGAGAGCTTTCTTT; cdr3_aa: CATSDYDRRAFF; d_call: NA; v_call: TRBV24-1; j_call: TRBJ1-1; clone_size: NA
cdr3_nt: TGCACCAGCAGCCAAGAACGGAAAGGGACAGCTGGAAACACCATATATTTT; cdr3_aa: CTSSQERKGTAGNTIYF; d_call: NA; v_call: TRBV1; j_call: TRBJ1-3; clone_size: NA
cdr3_nt: TGTGCCAGCAGCGCCGGCCGGGACAGGGGAGCCTATAACTATGGCTACACCTTC; cdr3_aa: CASSAGRDRGAYNYGYTF; d_call: TRBD1; v_call: TRBV9; j_call: TRBJ1-2; clone_size: NA
cdr3_nt: TGTGCCAGCAGCCGCCAGGTTGGAGCGGGGGGGAATGAGCAGTTCTTC; cdr3_aa: CASSRQVGAGGNEQFF; d_call: TRBD2; v_call: TRBV7-9; j_call: TRBJ2-1; clone_size: NA
cdr3_nt: TGTGCCAGCAACCCGGGACAGGGGTATGGCTACACCTTC; cdr3_aa: CASNPGQGYGYTF; d_call: TRBD1; v_call: TRBV6-5; j_call: TRBJ1-2; clone_size: once
cdr3_nt: TGTGCCAGCAGCGAGGGCCCCGGGACAGGGGATAACCGGTACTTC; cdr3_aa: CASSEGPGTGDNRYF; d_call: TRBD1; v_call: TRBV9; j_call: TRBJ2-4; clone_size: NA
cdr3_nt: TGTGCCAGCAGTGGGGGGCCGGGCCTCGACTTCTATGGCTACACCTTC; cdr3_aa: CASSGGPGLDFYGYTF; d_call: NA; v_call: TRBV6-1; j_call: TRBJ1-2; clone_size: NA
cdr3_nt: TGTGCCAGCAGCCCCGGGCTAGCGGCCTCCTACAATGAGCAGTTCTTC; cdr3_aa: CASSPGLAASYNEQFF; d_call: TRBD2; v_call: TRBV7-6; j_call: TRBJ2-1; clone_size: once
cdr3_nt: TGTGCCAGTAGTTCCGCCGGGACAGGGGGGGATGAAAAACTGTTTTTT; cdr3_aa: CASSSAGTGGDEKLFF; d_call: TRBD1; v_call: TRBV19; j_call: TRBJ1-4; clone_size: NA
cdr3_nt: TGTGCCAGCAGCTTAGCGGGGACTAGCGGGCATAGCTCCTACGAGCAGTACTTC; cdr3_aa: CASSLAGTSGHSSYEQYF; d_call: TRBD2; v_call: TRBV7-8; j_call: TRBJ2-7; clone_size: once
cdr3_nt: TGTGCCAGCAGCTTAAGCCCCTCGGCGGGGGGCACCCAGTACTTC; cdr3_aa: CASSLSPSAGGTQYF; d_call: TRBD2; v_call: TRBV7-6; j_call: TRBJ2-5; clone_size: NA
cdr3_nt: TGTGCCAGCAGCCTTGAAGGGACTAGTTCAGTTGAGCAGTTCTTC; cdr3_aa: CASSLEGTSSVEQFF; d_call: TRBD2; v_call: TRBV7-3; j_call: TRBJ2-1; clone_size: NA
cdr3_nt: TGTGCCAGCAGTTCACAGGGGGCCTCCTACGAGCAGTACTTC; cdr3_aa: CASSSQGASYEQYF; d_call: TRBD1; v_call: TRBV6-2/TRBV6-3; j_call: TRBJ2-7; clone_size: NA